The source of this TCR beta chain is a study of blood T cell repertoires in COVID-19. Clones were read by immunoSEQ multiplex PCR, and TCRdb kept only the in-frame ones, dropping some. The sample has a few hundred thousand clones, about four fifths seen once. Details on this clone: Other nucleotide sequences from this sample produce the same CDR3.

Germline V gene lookup returns CDR1 GTSNPN and CDR2 SVGIG (reference sequence). CDR3 size: 13 residues. V was pared by 5 bases and J by 0 bases, with 3 bases of the junction left unmatched. The chain combines TRBV30 with TRBJ1-1; 7 bases align to TRBD1. Sequencing was done on a sample of peripheral blood. This sequence was found in a woman of 80 years or more with acute or convalescent COVID-19. CDR3 sequence (DNA): TGTGCCTGGTCGGGACAGCTGAACACTGAAGCTTTCTTT. Its protein is CAWSGQLNTEAFF.